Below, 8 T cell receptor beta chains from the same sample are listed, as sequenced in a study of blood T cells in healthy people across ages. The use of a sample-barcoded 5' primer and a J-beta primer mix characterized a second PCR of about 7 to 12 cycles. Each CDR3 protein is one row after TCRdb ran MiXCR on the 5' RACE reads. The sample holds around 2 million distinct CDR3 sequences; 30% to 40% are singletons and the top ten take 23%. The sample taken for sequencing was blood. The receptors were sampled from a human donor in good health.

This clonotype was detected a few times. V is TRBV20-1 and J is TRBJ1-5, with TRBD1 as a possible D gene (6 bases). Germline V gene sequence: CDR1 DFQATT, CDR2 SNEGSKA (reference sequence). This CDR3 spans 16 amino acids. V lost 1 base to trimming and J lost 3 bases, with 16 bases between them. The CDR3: CSARARYRALNQPQHF. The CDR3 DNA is TGCAGTGCTAGAGCACGATACAGGGCGCTCAATCAGCCCCAGCATTTT.

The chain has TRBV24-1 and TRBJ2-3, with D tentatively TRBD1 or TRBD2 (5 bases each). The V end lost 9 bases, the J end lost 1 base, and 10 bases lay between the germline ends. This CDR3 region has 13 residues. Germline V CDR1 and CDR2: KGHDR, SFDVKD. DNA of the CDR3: TGTGCCACCGTTGGGGGAGGCACAGATACGCAGTATTTT. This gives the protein CATVGGGTDTQYF.

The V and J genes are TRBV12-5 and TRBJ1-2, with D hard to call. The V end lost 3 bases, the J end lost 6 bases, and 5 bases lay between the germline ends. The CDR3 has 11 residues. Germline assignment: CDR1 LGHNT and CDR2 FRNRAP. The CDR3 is CASGFGDGYTF. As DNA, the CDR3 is TGTGCTAGTGGTTTCGGGGATGGCTACACCTTC. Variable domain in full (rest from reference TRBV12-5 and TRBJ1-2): DARVTQTPRHKVTEMGQEVTMRCQPILGHNTVFWYRQTMMQGLELLAYFRNRAPLDDSGMPKDRFSAEMPDATLATLKIQPSEPRDSAVYFCASGFGDGYTFGSGTRLTVV.

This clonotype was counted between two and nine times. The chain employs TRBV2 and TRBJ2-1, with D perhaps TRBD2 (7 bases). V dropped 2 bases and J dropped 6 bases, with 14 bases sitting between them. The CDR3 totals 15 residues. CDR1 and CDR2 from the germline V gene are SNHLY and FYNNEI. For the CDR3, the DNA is TGTGCCAGCAGTGAATCGGCGGGGGCGGTCAATGAGCAGTTCTTC. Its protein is CASSESAGAVNEQFF.

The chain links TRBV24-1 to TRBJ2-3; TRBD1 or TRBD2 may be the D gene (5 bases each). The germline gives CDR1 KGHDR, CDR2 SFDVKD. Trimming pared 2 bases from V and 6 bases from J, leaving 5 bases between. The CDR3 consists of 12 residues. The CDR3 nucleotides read TGTGCCACCAGTGATTGGGGGGATACGCAGTATTTT. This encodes CATSDWGDTQYF.

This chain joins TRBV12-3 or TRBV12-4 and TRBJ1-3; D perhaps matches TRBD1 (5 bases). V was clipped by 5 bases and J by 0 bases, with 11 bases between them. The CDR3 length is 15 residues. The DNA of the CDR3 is TGTGCCAGCAGTCGGCGACAGCTCTCTGGAAACACCATATATTTT. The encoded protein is CASSRRQLSGNTIYF.

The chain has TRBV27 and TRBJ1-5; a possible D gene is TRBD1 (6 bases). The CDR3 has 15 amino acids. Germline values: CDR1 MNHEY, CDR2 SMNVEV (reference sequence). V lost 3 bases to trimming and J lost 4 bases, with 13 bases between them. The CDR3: CASSFMDSPNQPQHF. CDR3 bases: TGTGCCAGCAGTTTTATGGACAGTCCTAATCAGCCCCAGCATTTT.

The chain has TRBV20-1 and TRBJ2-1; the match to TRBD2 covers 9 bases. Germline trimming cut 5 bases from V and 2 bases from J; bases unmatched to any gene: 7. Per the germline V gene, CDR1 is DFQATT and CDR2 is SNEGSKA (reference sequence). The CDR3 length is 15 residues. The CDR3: CSALAGGPPYNEQFF. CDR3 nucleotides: TGCAGTGCTCTCGCGGGGGGGCCACCCTACAATGAGCAGTTCTTC.